The 24 T cell receptor beta chains reported below all come from one sample, sequenced in a study of PD-1 blockade in classical Hodgkin lymphoma. The assay was immunoSEQ multiplex PCR, and TCRdb's table has in-frame clones only and misses some. Among around 20,000 clones listed, over 75% were seen once. Specified time point: cycle 4 day 1 (C4D1), after 5 to 7 weeks of nivolumab. Every patient relapsed after autologous stem cell transplantation, and brentuximab vedotin exposure varied. Specimen: peripheral blood mononuclear cells (PBMCs), collected before the fourth cycle of nivolumab. The receptors come from a human donor with classical Hodgkin lymphoma.

This chain joins TRBV6-5 and TRBJ2-1; D call uncertain. CDR1 and CDR2 (germline): MNHEY, SVGAGI. CDR3 length equals 15 residues. V gave up 0 bases and J gave up 0 bases, with 6 bases separating them. The CDR3 DNA sequence: TGTGCCAGCAGTTACTCTCAGAGCTCCTACAATGAGCAGTTCTTC. As protein: CASSYSQSSYNEQFF.

The DNA of the CDR3 is TGTGCCACCTACGTTGGGTTGGGGTCAGGTGGAAACACCATATATTTT. Its protein is CATYVGLGSGGNTIYF. V and J are TRBV7-9 and TRBJ1-3, with no clear D. Trimming cost V 10 bases and J 3 bases, with 22 bases left between them. The CDR3 has 16 residues. The germline V gene has CDR1 SEHNR and CDR2 FQNEAQ (reference sequence).

V is TRBV6-5 and J is TRBJ1-1; D is uncertain. Germline assignment: CDR1 MNHEY and CDR2 SVGAGI. The CDR3 runs 13 residues. V was clipped by 2 bases and J by 3 bases, with 7 bases between them. CDR3 protein: CASSYKYYTEAFF. The CDR3 coding sequence is TGTGCCAGCAGTTACAAATATTACACTGAAGCTTTCTTT.

The chain uses TRBV10-3 and TRBJ2-3; 9 bases are shared with TRBD2. V lost 5 bases and J lost 2; bases outside the gene matches: 8. In germline, CDR1 is ENHRY, CDR2 SYGVKD. This CDR3 is 16 amino acids long. CDR3 in DNA: TGTGCCATCAGTCCTTTTAGCGGGGGATCCACAGATACGCAGTATTTT. Encoded protein: CAISPFSGGSTDTQYF.

The J gene is TRBJ2-7, the V gene TRBV4-3; possibly TRBD1 for D (5 bases). Deletions cut 1 base from V and 3 bases from J, with 7 bases between. Germline values: CDR1 LGHNA, CDR2 YSLEER. This CDR3 is built from 13 residues. CDR3 sequence: CASSQGDSYEQYF. The CDR3 region has the DNA TGCGCCAGCAGCCAAGGCGACAGCTACGAGCAGTACTTC.

The chain is built from TRBV11-3 and TRBJ2-1; 10 nucleotides match TRBD1. Germline V lookup: CDR1 SGHNT, CDR2 YENEEA. This CDR3 contains 15 residues. V trimming: 1 base; J trimming: 9 bases; junction bases outside the gene matches: 6. The CDR3 coding sequence is TGTGCCAGCAGCTTAGGGACAGGGGGGTTGGTTGAGCAGTTCTTC. Protein product: CASSLGTGGLVEQFF.

This chain joins TRBV21-1 and TRBJ2-5; the DNA was not used to check the table's D call, TRBD1. TRBV21-1 is labeled a pseudogene. This CDR3 comprises 17 residues. The CDR3 sequence is CASSPRRGEGPQETQYF. In nucleotides, the CDR3 is TGTGCCAGCAGCCCCCGAAGGGGCGAAGGACCACAAGAGACCCAGTACTTC.

The chain uses TRBV5-1 and TRBJ2-7; 7 nucleotides align to TRBD1. The CDR3 runs to 13 residues. Germline V gene data show CDR1 as SGHRS and CDR2 as YFSETQ. The J segment lost 3 bases and the V segment lost 4 bases, leaving 4 bases of the junction unmatched. The CDR3 DNA reads TGCGCCAGCAGCGGGGGACAGAGCTACGAGCAGTACTTC. Protein product: CASSGGQSYEQYF.

This sequence joins TRBV5-4 and TRBJ2-7, with D perhaps matching TRBD2 (5 bases). CDR3 length equals 17 residues. V gave up 4 bases and J gave up 2 bases, with 22 bases separating them. Looked up from germline, CDR1 is SGHNT and CDR2 is YYREEE (reference sequence). The CDR3 is CASSLKLRAEGPYEQYF. The CDR3 region has the DNA TGTGCCAGCAGCCTAAAACTCCGGGCCGAGGGTCCCTACGAGCAGTACTTC. Full variable domain (remainder filled in from reference TRBV5-4 and TRBJ2-7): ETGVTQSPTHLIKTRGQQVTLRCSSQSGHNTVSWYQQALGQGPQFIFQYYREEENGRGNFPPRFSGLQFPNYSSELNVNALELDDSALYLCASSLKLRAEGPYEQYFGPGTRLTVT.

The chain joins TRBV10-1 to TRBJ2-1, with 10 nucleotides matching TRBD2. The V and J ends lost 5 bases and 10 bases, in that order; junction bases with no gene match: 20. Germline V lookup: CDR1 WNHNN, CDR2 SYGVQD (reference sequence). The CDR3 loop spans 18 amino acids. The CDR3 is CASSPGRGVAGGFKEQFF. In DNA form, the CDR3 reads TGCGCCAGCAGTCCGGGTCGAGGGGTAGCGGGAGGTTTTAAGGAGCAGTTCTTC.

The rearrangement uses TRBV29-1 and TRBJ2-1; D is possibly TRBD2 (6 bases). V was clipped by 5 bases and J by 0 bases, with 11 bases between them. The CDR3 runs 14 residues. Germline V gene data show CDR1 as SQVTM and CDR2 as ANQGSEA. This CDR3 reads CSVRLESSYNEQFF. The DNA of the CDR3 is TGCAGCGTTCGACTAGAGAGCTCCTACAATGAGCAGTTCTTC.

The rearrangement uses TRBV7-9 and TRBJ2-1; TRBD1 agrees at 11 bases. This CDR3 spans 15 amino acids. V lost 3 bases, J lost 2 bases, and 0 bases stayed unmatched. CDR1 SEHNR and CDR2 FQNEAQ come from the germline V gene (reference sequence). The CDR3 loop reads CASSLGQGAYNEQFF. The DNA for the CDR3 is TGTGCCAGCAGCTTGGGACAGGGGGCCTACAATGAGCAGTTCTTC.

The gene calls are TRBV30 and TRBJ2-1; tentatively, D is TRBD2 (6 bases). V was clipped by 2 bases and J by 6 bases, with 8 bases between them. CDR3 length: 12 residues. The germline V gene has CDR1 GTSNPN and CDR2 SVGIG (reference sequence). CDR3 residues: CAWSPLANEQFF. The CDR3 coding sequence is TGTGCCTGGAGTCCACTAGCCAATGAGCAGTTCTTC. The full variable domain, its missing parts supplied by reference TRBV30 and TRBJ2-1, is SQTIHQWPATLVQPVGSPLSLECTVEGTSNPNLYWYRQAAGRGLQLLFYSVGIGQISSEVPQNLSASRPQDRQFILSSKKLLLSDSGFYLCAWSPLANEQFFGPGTRLTVL.

CDR3 in DNA: TGTGCCAGCAGCTACACAGGGGTAGGTTCCTATAATTCACCCCTCCACTTT. It codes for CASSYTGVGSYNSPLHF. This chain links TRBV28 with TRBJ1-6, with 7 bases aligning to TRBD1. Germline CDR1 and CDR2: MDHEN and SYDVKM. J gave up 1 base and V 6 bases, and 9 bases lay outside the gene matches. There are 17 residues in the CDR3.

This clone was seen a single time. The chain recombines TRBV7-2 with TRBJ2-7; 8 bases fit TRBD1. Germline lookup yields CDR1 SGHTA and CDR2 FQGNSA. The CDR3 length is 15 residues. The trim removed 5 bases at V and 0 bases at J, leaving 6 bases unmatched. The CDR3 DNA reads TGTGCCAGCAGCCGGGACAGGAGCTCCTCCTACGAGCAGTACTTC. This gives the protein CASSRDRSSSYEQYF.

For the CDR3, the DNA is TGTGCCAGCAGCCAAGTTCGGACAGGGTATGGCTACACCTTC. Its protein is CASSQVRTGYGYTF. V gene TRBV14 combines with J gene TRBJ1-2; 8 positions match TRBD1. The CDR3 is 14 amino acids. The V and J ends lost 1 base and 5 bases, in that order; junction bases with no gene match: 3. CDR1 is SGHDN, CDR2 FVKESK, per germline.

This clone was seen once. The chain has TRBV2 and TRBJ2-7, with D perhaps TRBD1 (5 bases). Deletions cut 6 bases from V and 1 base from J, with 16 bases between. Germline loops: CDR1 SNHLY, CDR2 FYNNEI. This CDR3 is 15 amino acids long. CDR3 nucleotide sequence: TGTGCCAGCAGCCCTCTTGGGAAGGGGTCCTACGAGCAGTACTTC. Its protein is CASSPLGKGSYEQYF.

V and J are TRBV15 and TRBJ2-2; possibly TRBD2 for D (7 bases). Trimming cost V 0 bases and J 7 bases, with 15 bases left between them. CDR3 length equals 16 residues. Looked up from germline, CDR1 is LNHNV and CDR2 is YYDKDF (reference sequence). CDR3 sequence: CATSRDRRGGGGELFF. For the CDR3, the DNA is TGTGCCACCAGCAGAGATAGACGCGGGGGCGGCGGGGAGCTGTTTTTT.

This chain connects TRBV7-8 to TRBJ1-5; D is unresolved. V lost 3 bases, J lost 7 bases, and 13 bases lay in between. CDR3 length: 14 amino acids. CDR1 is SGHVS and CDR2 is FQNEAQ in the germline V gene. The CDR3 DNA reads TGTGCCAGCAGCTTGGAGGTAGCGGGGCAGCCCCAGCATTTT. Protein: CASSLEVAGQPQHF.

This clone is a singleton in its sample. The chain uses TRBV9 and TRBJ2-3; 7 positions match TRBD2. The CDR3 contains 14 residues. The germline V gene has CDR1 SGDLS and CDR2 YYNGEE. V shed 5 bases and J 0 bases; nucleotides not matched to a gene: 3. The CDR3 protein is CASRTSESTDTQYF. CDR3 coding DNA: TGTGCCAGCAGAACTAGCGAGAGCACAGATACGCAGTATTTT.

This chain connects TRBV6-6 to TRBJ2-5; weak D call: TRBD1 (5 bases). Germline CDR1 MNHNY, CDR2 SVGAGI (reference sequence). CDR3 length: 15 residues. V lost 4 bases and J 5 bases, leaving 17 bases between the germline ends. CDR3 nucleotide sequence: TGTGCCAGCAGTTCGGTAGCCAGGGTGGGTGAGACCCAGTACTTC. Its protein is CASSSVARVGETQYF.

The chain links TRBV5-1 to TRBJ2-1, with TRBD2 matching over 10 bases. CDR3 length: 17 residues. In germline, CDR1 is SGHRS, CDR2 YFSETQ. V lost 3 bases to trimming and J lost 1 base; unmatched junction nucleotides: 7. The CDR3 coding sequence is TGCGCCAGCAGCTCGACTAGCGGGTATTCTTCCTACAATGAGCAGTTCTTC. Translation: CASSSTSGYSSYNEQFF.

This chain joins TRBV25-1 and TRBJ2-5, with 11 bases lining up with TRBD2. The CDR3 spans 16 residues. Germline CDR1 is MGHDK and CDR2 is SYGVNS. J lost 4 bases, V lost 3 bases, and 7 bases had no gene match. CDR3 sequence: CASSDQTSGITETQYF. CDR3 sequence (DNA): TGTGCCAGCAGTGACCAGACTAGCGGGATTACAGAGACCCAGTACTTC. The variable domain in full, with the rest retrieved from reference TRBV25-1 and TRBJ2-5, is EADIYQTPRYLVIGTGKKITLECSQTMGHDKMYWYQQDPGMELHLIHYSYGVNSTEKGDLSSESTVSRIRTEHFPLTLESARPSHTSQYLCASSDQTSGITETQYFGPGTRLLVL.

In DNA form, the CDR3 reads TGTGCCAGCTCACCAGACAGGCATAGCAATCAGCCCCAGCATTTT. This sequence encodes CASSPDRHSNQPQHF. The gene calls are TRBV18 and TRBJ1-5; tentatively, D is TRBD1 (6 bases). V was cut by 2 bases and J by 0 bases, with 8 bases left in between. In germline, CDR1 is KGHSH, CDR2 LQKENI. CDR3 length: 15 residues.